Below, one T cell receptor beta chain is given with its context. Its specificity is not known. This specimen belongs to a study of cytomegalovirus exposure and HLA in healthy donors. Across the study: Earlier results showed some 120 million unique TCR beta sequences derived from 150 million to 200 million T cells. Study-wide results and limits: Presence/absence comparisons presumed near-even sequencing depth among donors. Most TCR sequences showed up rarely, but some public TCRs showed up in many donors.

The CDR3 has 16 amino acids. The V end was cut by 8 bases, the J end by 2 bases, with 21 bases between. The germline V gene encodes CDR1 MDHEN and CDR2 SYDVKM. PCR primers comprised 60 Vbeta and 13 Jbeta primers. Original analysis: In a later analysis, 70 million to 80 million unique TCR beta chains included roughly 11 million shared by two or more donors. TCRdb's table, derived via immunoSEQ multiplex PCR, lists solely in-frame clones and lacks some. Clonal size and the V and J genes are those of that table, whereas D and trimming came from the DNA. The sample shows about 160,000 clones, around 80% of them seen only once.

The receptor was derived from a man under 40 in good health and CMV-seronegative. The sequencing sample was made of PBMCs. V and J are TRBV28 and TRBJ1-2; D gene unclear. For the CDR3, the DNA is TGTGCCAGCTGCCGTTTGCTTGTTCCCTACAACTATGGCTACACCTTC. Translation gives CASCRLLVPYNYGYTF.